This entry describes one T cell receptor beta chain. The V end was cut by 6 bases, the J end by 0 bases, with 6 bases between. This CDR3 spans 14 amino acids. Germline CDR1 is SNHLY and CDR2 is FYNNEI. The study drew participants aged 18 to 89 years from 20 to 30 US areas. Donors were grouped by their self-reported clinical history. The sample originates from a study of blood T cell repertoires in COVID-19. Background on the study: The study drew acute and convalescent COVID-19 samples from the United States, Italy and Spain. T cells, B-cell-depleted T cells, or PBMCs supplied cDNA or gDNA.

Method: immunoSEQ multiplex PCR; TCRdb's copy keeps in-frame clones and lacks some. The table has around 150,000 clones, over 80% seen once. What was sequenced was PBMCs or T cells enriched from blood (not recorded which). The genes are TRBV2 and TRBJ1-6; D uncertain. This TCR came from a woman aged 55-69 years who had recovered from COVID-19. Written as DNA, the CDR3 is TGTGCCAGCAGGCTGAGCTCCTATAATTCACCCCTCCACTTT. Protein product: CASRLSSYNSPLHF. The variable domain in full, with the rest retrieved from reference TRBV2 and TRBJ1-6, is EPEVTQTPSHQVTQMGQEVILRCVPISNHLYFYWYRQILGQKVEFLVSFYNNEISEKSEIFDDQFSVERPDGSNFTLKIRSTKLEDSAMYFCASRLSSYNSPLHFGNGTRLTVT.